The rows below give T cell receptor beta chains drawn from one sample of a study of blood T cell repertoires in COVID-19. Sequencing was performed with immunoSEQ multiplex PCR; in TCRdb, only in-frame clones are kept and a portion is missing. The profile shows some 250,000 clones, about nine tenths of them singletons. Sequenced input: PBMCs or T cells enriched from blood (not recorded which). The receptors here all came from a human donor in a cohort exposed to, infected with or recovered from COVID-19 (not recorded which). The donor label of this sample is uncertain. Both conserved end residues are part of each CDR3. Fields, in order: V gene, clone size, J gene, D gene, CDR3 protein, CDR3 DNA. D genes are given only for firm matches. Not every row has a clone size; where given, it reads once, few, many or a size class.

>TRBV27|.|TRBJ2-7|.
CASSPSIAGITYEQYF
TGTGCCAGCAGTCCCTCCATTGCAGGGATAACCTACGAGCAGTACTTC
>TRBV2|once|TRBJ2-3|.
CASSQQGPTQYF
TGTGCCAGCAGTCAACAGGGACCTACGCAGTATTTT
>TRBV30|.|TRBJ2-2|.
CAWSEGGLRHTGELFF
TGTGCCTGGAGTGAAGGCGGGCTTCGGCACACCGGGGAGCTGTTTTTT
>TRBV7-9|.|TRBJ1-1|.
CASSFGTNTEAFF
TGTGCCAGCAGCTTCGGTACGAACACTGAAGCTTTCTTT
>TRBV19|.|TRBJ2-5|TRBD2
CASSSGLAGEETQYF
TGTGCCAGTAGTTCGGGACTAGCGGGGGAAGAGACCCAGTACTTC
>TRBV15|.|TRBJ2-7|TRBD1
CATSRDSRDSSYEQYF
TGTGCCACCAGCAGAGATAGCCGGGACAGCTCCTACGAGCAGTACTTC
>TRBV29-1|.|TRBJ1-5|TRBD1
CSVGTANQPQHF
TGCAGCGTCGGGACAGCAAATCAGCCCCAGCATTTT
>TRBV19|few|TRBJ1-1|TRBD1
CASSGDRAEAFF
TGTGCCAGTAGTGGTGACAGGGCCGAAGCTTTCTTT
>TRBV7-9|.|TRBJ1-1|.
CASSDPRLVWTAEAFF
TGTGCCAGCAGCGACCCAAGACTCGTTTGGACAGCTGAAGCTTTCTTT
>TRBV4-3|.|TRBJ2-1|.
CASSQGRGNEQFF
TGCGCCAGCAGCCAAGGGAGGGGCAATGAGCAGTTCTTC
>TRBV30|once|TRBJ1-6|.
CAWIPGGVLSPLHF
TGTGCCTGGATTCCCGGGGGGGTTCTTTCACCCCTCCACTTT
>TRBV27|once|TRBJ1-2|TRBD1
CASSFRTGVGYTF
TGTGCCAGCAGTTTCAGGACAGGGGTGGGCTACACCTTC
>TRBV7-3|.|TRBJ2-3|.
CASSFQGGSTDTQYF
TGTGCCAGCAGCTTCCAGGGGGGCAGCACAGATACGCAGTATTTT
>TRBV19|once|TRBJ2-3|.
CASSMEGGPVDTQYF
TGTGCCAGTAGTATGGAGGGGGGGCCGGTAGATACGCAGTATTTT
>TRBV7-3|few|TRBJ1-3|.
CASMEGFSGNTIYF
TGTGCCAGCATGGAGGGTTTCTCTGGAAACACCATATATTTT
>TRBV7-9|.|TRBJ2-7|.
CASSYPQVSYEQYF
TGTGCCAGCAGCTACCCCCAGGTCTCCTACGAGCAGTACTTC
>TRBV9|.|TRBJ2-5|.
CASTYSEGGQTQYF
TGTGCCAGCACCTACTCTGAGGGGGGGCAGACCCAGTACTTC
>TRBV19|few|TRBJ2-1|TRBD1
CASSLWGTGNLYNEQFF
TGTGCCAGTAGTCTATGGGGGACAGGGAACCTTTACAATGAGCAGTTCTTC
>TRBV9|.|TRBJ2-2|.
CASSVGPWGRTGELFF
TGTGCCAGCAGCGTAGGGCCGTGGGGGCGCACCGGGGAGCTGTTTTTT
>TRBV19|.|TRBJ2-7|TRBD2
CASSITSGAPSYEQYF
TGTGCCAGTAGTATCACTAGCGGGGCCCCTTCCTACGAGCAGTACTTC
>TRBV18|.|TRBJ1-1|.
CASSTQDSHLGTEAFF
TGTGCCAGCTCAACCCAGGACAGCCACTTAGGCACTGAAGCTTTCTTT
>TRBV11-1|.|TRBJ1-1|.
CASSFGTGREAFF
TGTGCCAGCAGCTTTGGTACAGGGCGGGAAGCTTTCTTT
>TRBV7-9|.|TRBJ1-6|TRBD1
CAIQGDLSNSPLHF
TGTGCCATACAGGGGGACCTATCTAATTCACCCCTCCACTTT
>TRBV10-3|.|TRBJ2-7|TRBD1
CAISVQGAYEQYF
TGTGCCATCAGTGTCCAGGGGGCCTACGAGCAGTACTTC
>TRBV11-2|.|TRBJ2-2|TRBD1
CASSLRDRGSGELFF
TGTGCCAGCAGCCTCCGGGACAGGGGAAGCGGGGAGCTGTTTTTT
>TRBV10-1|.|TRBJ1-1|.
CASRGGTGTEAFF
TGCGCCAGCAGAGGGGGAACCGGCACTGAAGCTTTCTTT
>TRBV30|.|TRBJ2-7|.
CAWSDSGTYEQYF
TGTGCCTGGAGCGATTCCGGGACCTACGAGCAGTACTTC
>TRBV9|.|TRBJ2-2|TRBD2
CASSNLLAGVSNTGELFF
TGTGCCAGCTCTAATCTTCTAGCGGGGGTATCGAACACCGGGGAGCTGTTTTTT
>TRBV9|.|TRBJ2-1|TRBD2
CASSPRLQRGGREQFF
TGTGCCAGCAGCCCAAGACTCCAGCGGGGGGGCCGTGAGCAGTTCTTC
>TRBV24-1|.|TRBJ1-1|.
CATSMGSNTEAFF
TGTGCCACCAGTATGGGCTCGAACACTGAAGCTTTCTTT
>TRBV5-5|.|TRBJ1-4|TRBD1
CASSPGQGRTPNEKLFF
TGTGCCAGCAGCCCGGGACAGGGGAGGACCCCTAATGAAAAACTGTTTTTT
>TRBV5-1|.|TRBJ1-1|.
CASSAARGTNTEAFF
TGCGCCAGCAGTGCTGCTAGGGGTACGAACACTGAAGCTTTCTTT